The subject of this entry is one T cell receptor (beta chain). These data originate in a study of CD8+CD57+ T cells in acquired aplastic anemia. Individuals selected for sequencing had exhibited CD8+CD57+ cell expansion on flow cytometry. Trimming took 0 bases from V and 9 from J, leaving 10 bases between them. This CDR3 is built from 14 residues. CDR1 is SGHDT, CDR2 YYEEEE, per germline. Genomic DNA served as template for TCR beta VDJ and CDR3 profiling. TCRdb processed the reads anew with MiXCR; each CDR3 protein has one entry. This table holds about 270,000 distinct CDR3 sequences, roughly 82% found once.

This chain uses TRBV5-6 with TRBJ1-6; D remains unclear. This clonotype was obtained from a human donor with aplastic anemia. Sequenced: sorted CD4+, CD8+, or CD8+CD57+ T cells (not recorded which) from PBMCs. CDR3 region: CASSLDKALSPLHF. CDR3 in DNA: TGTGCCAGCAGCTTGGACAAGGCACTTTCACCCCTCCACTTT.